The clone carrying this T cell receptor beta chain has more than one count but fewer than ten. The CDR3 consists of 13 residues. The germline V gene encodes CDR1 SGHTA and CDR2 FQGNSA. Trimming removed 1 base from V and 5 bases from J, with 6 bases in between. This record comes from a study of blood T cell repertoires in COVID-19. About the research overall: Material from acute and convalescent COVID-19 was sourced from the United States, Italy and Spain. T cells, B-cell-depleted T cells, or PBMCs supplied cDNA or gDNA.

Authors' analysis steps: Reference gene primer amplification in the assay estimated nucleated cell counts. TCRdb keeps only in-frame clones here, not all; method: immunoSEQ multiplex PCR. That table gives V, J and clone size, and the DNA gave D and trimming. The sample yields roughly 220,000 clones, 84% seen once. This clonotype originated in a woman in her thirties or forties who had recovered from COVID-19. The chain couples TRBV7-2 to TRBJ2-1; D is ambiguous. Input material: peripheral blood. This CDR3 reads CASSLVQNNEQFF. The CDR3 coding sequence is TGTGCCAGCAGCTTAGTACAGAACAATGAGCAGTTCTTC.